The clone carrying this T cell receptor (beta chain) was detected many times. What it binds is unknown. V lost 4 bases and J lost 4; bases outside the gene matches: 11. The germline gives CDR1 DFQATT, CDR2 SNEGSKA (reference sequence). The CDR3 loop spans 15 amino acids. The data belong to a study of T-cell reconstitution after alpha-beta-depleted transplantation in children. Notes on the study in general: After one year, T-cell counts and TCRbeta diversity mostly came from new T cells. As was reported, about two months after transplant, alpha-beta T cells came from several hundred expanded graft clones. High day-60 TCRbeta diversity in some patients came from surviving recipient T cells and thymic progenitors.

TCRbeta library construction was performed incorporating unique molecular identifiers. Each CDR3 protein is one row after TCRdb ran MiXCR on the PCR reads. The sample lists 150,000 to 250,000 distinct CDR3 sequences, 5% to 6.5% occurring once. This specimen consisted of PBMCs, obtained before TCRalphabeta/CD19-depleted stem cell transplant. The TCR was taken from a girl under three years old with combined immunodeficiency, due to receive a stem cell transplant. The rearrangement joins TRBV20-1 to TRBJ2-3; 7 nucleotides agree with TRBD2. The CDR3 region is CSATLSGLWADTQYF. The CDR3 nucleotides read TGCAGTGCTACCCTTAGCGGGTTGTGGGCAGATACGCAGTATTTT.